This TCR beta chain was obtained from a study of memory CD4+ T cells and cytomegalovirus serostatus. General study findings and limits: The CMV-associated TCR signature appears largely within the CD4+ memory repertoire. Each of 65 to 70 CMV-associated TCRbeta sequences occurred in one to five individuals.

Using immunoSEQ multiplex PCR, the repertoire was profiled, and TCRdb retains in-frame clones only, with some absent. The table lists about 64,000 clones, more than 70% of them singletons. The sort gate was single viable CD3+CD4+CD8-CD45RO+ cells for memory CD4+ T cells. CD4+ T cells were isolated by positive magnetic selection. CDR1 and CDR2 (germline): SGHTA, FQGNSA. J was trimmed by 2 bases and V by 4 bases; bases with no gene match: 6. The CDR3 sequence is 15 residues long. Regarding this clone: The target antigen is unknown.

The chain joins TRBV7-2 to TRBJ1-2; TRBD1 matches at 8 bases. Sequencing used memory CD4+ T cells from blood. This TCR came from an adult in good health and CMV-seronegative. The CDR3 spells CASSYIGTGNYGYTF. CDR3 in DNA: TGTGCCAGCAGCTACATCGGGACAGGCAACTATGGCTACACCTTC.